The T cell receptor beta chain under discussion was sequenced for a study of regulatory T cells in long-lasting Graves disease. This clonotype was found many times. What it binds is unknown. Per the germline V gene, CDR1 is MNHEY and CDR2 is SMNVEV (reference sequence). Trimming shortened V by 5 bases and J by 9 bases, and 16 bases separated the two germline ends. This CDR3 comprises 13 residues. CDR3 regions were amplified by Arm-PCR using iRepertoire HTBI primers to build TCR beta libraries. Each CDR3 protein is one row after TCRdb ran MiXCR on the multiplex PCR reads. The table shows 530,000 or so distinct CDR3 sequences, with roughly 13% occurring only once. Time point specified: newly diagnosed GD, antithyroid drugs for less than 3 months. The TCR library was made from RNA that had been extracted from PBMCs in TRIzol. Notes on the study in general: Patients whose Graves' disease persisted exhibited lower TCR diversity than those newly diagnosed.

The same sample was also used in a study of T cells in Graves' hyperthyroidism and ophthalmopathy. According to that study: The patients, who ranged from 18 to 65 in age, presented with newly diagnosed hyperthyroidism lasting under 2 months.

The chain recombines TRBV27 with TRBJ1-1; D is unresolved. The TCR originated in a man aged 25-40 years with Graves disease. The sample was peripheral blood mononuclear cells (PBMCs), taken at new diagnosis, from a patient treated with antithyroid drugs. The CDR3 sequence: CASSPNYVVQAFF. The CDR3 DNA reads TGTGCCAGCAGTCCTAATTATGTGGTACAAGCTTTCTTT.